This T cell receptor (beta chain) was sequenced for a study of T cell responses to AZD1222 COVID-19 vaccine. About the research overall: Pooling was applied to second doses at about 4 or about 12 weeks. The study's findings and limits: CD4 TCRs linked to vaccination spanned spike, dominating at 160-218 and 743-854. Mostly white British, mostly female donors; authors suggested clonal diversity may be underestimated.

Concerning this clone: The antigen is undetermined.

Here immunoSEQ multiplex PCR was the method, and the copy in TCRdb shows in-frame clones only, minus some. Of 200,000 or so clones in the sample, roughly 92% were seen once. From germline, CDR1 is SGHTA and CDR2 FQGNSA. This CDR3 comprises 15 residues. V lost 4 bases to trimming and J lost 0 bases, with 10 bases between them. The chain combines TRBV7-2 with TRBJ2-1; TRBD1 might be the D (5 bases). Material: peripheral blood, obtained on day 0 of AZD1222 vaccination. This receptor was identified in an adult in good health. The CDR3 region is CASSYRQSSYNEQFF. DNA of the CDR3: TGTGCCAGCAGCTACAGACAGAGCTCCTACAATGAGCAGTTCTTC. The complete variable domain, with remaining parts taken from reference TRBV7-2 and TRBJ2-1, reads GAGVSQSPSNKVTEKGKDVELRCDPISGHTALYWYRQSLGQGLEFLIYFQGNSAPDKSGLPSDRFSAERTGGSVSTLTIQRTQQEDSAVYLCASSYRQSSYNEQFFGPGTRLTVL.